This is a list of T cell receptor beta chains from one sample in a study of cytomegalovirus exposure and HLA in healthy donors. Data came from immunoSEQ multiplex PCR; TCRdb stores just in-frame clones and leaves some out. The table lists approximately 100,000 clones, roughly 79% of them singletons. Sample: PBMCs. These receptor sequences come from a man in his forties in good health and CMV-seronegative. Both conserved end residues are part of each CDR3. D genes are given only for firm matches. Size tells how often a clone was seen (once, few, many) or the class of an expanded clone, and some rows leave it out.

CDR3 protein | CDR3 DNA | V gene | clone size | D gene | CDR3 length | J gene
CASRQTANYGYTF | TGTGCCAGCAGACAGACCGCTAACTATGGCTACACCTTC | TRBV28 | NA | NA | 13 | TRBJ1-2
CATSSDQTGMSTEAFF | TGTGCCACCAGCAGTGACCAGACAGGGATGAGCACTGAAGCTTTCTTT | TRBV15 | NA | TRBD1 | 16 | TRBJ1-1
CASALRGGTDTQYF | TGTGCCAGTGCTTTGCGGGGGGGCACAGATACGCAGTATTTT | TRBV11-2 | NA | TRBD2 | 14 | TRBJ2-3
CASSPQPSADTQYF | TGTGCCAGCAGTCCGCAACCTAGCGCAGATACGCAGTATTTT | TRBV6-4 | NA | NA | 14 | TRBJ2-3
CASTSDRQETQYF | TGTGCCAGCACCTCCGACAGGCAAGAGACCCAGTACTTC | TRBV7-2 | NA | NA | 13 | TRBJ2-5
CASSWDRNYGYTF | TGTGCCAGCAGCTGGGACAGGAACTATGGCTACACCTTC | TRBV5-4 | NA | TRBD1 | 13 | TRBJ1-2
CSARTRDRTDGYTF | TGCAGCGCTAGGACGAGGGACAGGACGGATGGCTACACCTTC | TRBV29-1 | NA | TRBD1 | 14 | TRBJ1-2
CASRIGRGGNTGELFF | TGTGCCAGCAGGATTGGGCGGGGGGGAAACACCGGGGAGCTGTTTTTT | TRBV6-6 | NA | TRBD2 | 16 | TRBJ2-2
CAWNRGDRETEKLFF | TGTGCCTGGAATCGAGGGGACAGGGAAACTGAAAAACTGTTTTTT | TRBV30 | NA | TRBD1 | 15 | TRBJ1-4
CASSKYRVSRTF | TGTGCCAGCAGCAAGTACAGGGTATCGCGCACCTTC | TRBV21-1 | NA | NA | 12 | TRBJ1-2
CASSLAGRGDEQYF | TGTGCCAGCAGCTTAGCGGGGAGGGGGGACGAGCAGTACTTC | TRBV11-2 | NA | NA | 14 | TRBJ2-7
CASSSRRSSYNEQFF | TGTGCTAGCAGCTCCCGGCGGAGCTCCTACAATGAGCAGTTCTTC | TRBV7-7 | NA | NA | 15 | TRBJ2-1
CASGVGGQPQHF | TGTGCCAGCGGGGTCGGAGGACAGCCCCAGCATTTT | TRBV6-1 | NA | NA | 12 | TRBJ1-5
CASRRQPNTGELFF | TGTGCCAGCAGGAGACAGCCCAACACCGGGGAGCTGTTTTTT | TRBV7-3 | NA | NA | 14 | TRBJ2-2
CASSRSGYTEAFF | TGTGCCAGCTCACGATCAGGGTACACTGAAGCTTTCTTT | TRBV18 | NA | NA | 13 | TRBJ1-1
CASSLVGGEGEQYF | TGTGCCAGCAGCTTAGTCGGAGGGGAGGGCGAGCAGTACTTC | TRBV11-2 | NA | TRBD2 | 14 | TRBJ2-7
CASTNRSSETQYF | TGTGCCAGCACCAACCGTAGTTCAGAGACCCAGTACTTC | TRBV5-4 | NA | NA | 13 | TRBJ2-5
CASSDSDGYTF | TGTGCCAGCAGTGACTCCGATGGCTACACCTTC | TRBV6-4 | NA | NA | 11 | TRBJ1-2
CASSVAPTAGGETQYF | TGTGCCAGCAGCGTAGCTCCCACGGCGGGAGGAGAGACCCAGTACTTC | TRBV9 | once | TRBD2 | 16 | TRBJ2-5
CASSLGGAGAYNEQFF | TGTGCCAGCAGCTTAGGGGGTGCGGGGGCCTACAATGAGCAGTTCTTC | TRBV7-8 | NA | TRBD2 | 16 | TRBJ2-1
CASSPQGQGAFPSARQYF | TGTGCCAGCAGCCCACAGGGGCAGGGGGCCTTTCCCTCCGCGAGGCAGTACTTC | TRBV21-1 | NA | NA | 18 | TRBJ2-7
CSVGVGTNYGYTF | TGCAGCGTTGGCGTCGGGACAAACTATGGCTACACCTTC | TRBV29-1 | NA | NA | 13 | TRBJ1-2
CASSLFRQGELFF | TGTGCCAGCAGCCTCTTTCGCCAAGGGGAACTGTTTTTT | TRBV14 | once | NA | 13 | TRBJ1-4
CASSLLDRGQGYTF | TGTGCCAGCAGCTTGCTGGACAGGGGACAGGGCTACACCTTC | TRBV5-5 | NA | TRBD1 | 14 | TRBJ1-2
CASSFGVGTEAFF | TGTGCCAGCAGCTTCGGGGTGGGGACTGAAGCTTTCTTT | TRBV5-4 | few | NA | 13 | TRBJ1-1
CASSPGGGGNQPQHF | TGCGCCAGCAGCCCCGGTGGGGGGGGCAATCAGCCCCAGCATTTT | TRBV5-1 | NA | NA | 15 | TRBJ1-5
CASSPPDRVETQYF | TGTGCCAGCTCACCCCCGGACAGGGTGGAGACCCAGTACTTC | TRBV18 | NA | TRBD1 | 14 | TRBJ2-5
CASEGRGLTEAFF | TGTGCCAGCGAGGGGAGGGGCTTGACTGAAGCTTTCTTT | TRBV6-1 | few | NA | 13 | TRBJ1-1
CASSLGQTSKMGYTF | TGTGCCAGCAGCCTGGGACAGACGTCGAAGATGGGCTACACCTTC | TRBV9 | NA | TRBD1 | 15 | TRBJ1-2
CASTYMNANTGELFF | TGTGCCAGCACCTATATGAATGCGAACACCGGGGAGCTGTTTTTT | TRBV6-6 | NA | NA | 15 | TRBJ2-2
CAWTAGHNSPLHF | TGTGCCTGGACGGCAGGGCATAATTCCCCCCTCCACTTT | TRBV30 | NA | NA | 13 | TRBJ1-6
CASSEGTPNQPQHF | TGCGCCAGCAGCGAAGGGACACCGAATCAGCCCCAGCATTTT | TRBV5-1 | NA | NA | 14 | TRBJ1-5
CSSTGGLYNEQFF | TGTTCCAGCACGGGGGGGCTGTACAATGAGCAGTTCTTC | TRBV7-9 | once | TRBD2 | 13 | TRBJ2-1
CASSSRQGNSPLHF | TGTGCCAGCAGCTCCCGACAGGGTAATTCACCCCTCCACTTT | TRBV9 | NA | TRBD1 | 14 | TRBJ1-6
CASSLGTGLGTEAFF | TGTGCCAGCAGCTTAGGGACAGGGTTAGGCACTGAAGCTTTCTTT | TRBV11-2 | NA | TRBD1 | 15 | TRBJ1-1
CASSLGAGTGGPMNTEAFF | TGCGCCAGCAGCTTGGGGGCCGGGACAGGGGGTCCCATGAACACTGAAGCTTTCTTT | TRBV5-1 | NA | TRBD1 | 19 | TRBJ1-1
CASSLVEVDTEAFF | TGTGCCAGCAGCTTAGTTGAGGTGGATACTGAAGCTTTCTTT | TRBV7-9 | NA | NA | 14 | TRBJ1-1
CASSQDVRGSFQETQYF | TGTGCCAGCAGCCAAGATGTCCGGGGGTCCTTCCAAGAGACCCAGTACTTC | TRBV4-2 | NA | NA | 17 | TRBJ2-5
CATRGGGNTGELFF | TGTGCCACAAGAGGGGGGGGGAACACCGGGGAGCTGTTTTTT | TRBV6-5 | NA | NA | 14 | TRBJ2-2
CAKTSGGITDTQYF | TGCGCCAAGACTAGCGGGGGGATTACAGATACGCAGTATTTT | TRBV10-1 | NA | TRBD2 | 14 | TRBJ2-3
CASSPPGLAQTGELFF | TGTGCCAGCTCCCCACCAGGACTAGCGCAGACCGGGGAGCTGTTTTTT | TRBV18 | NA | TRBD2 | 16 | TRBJ2-2
CAWSYPTGLNTEAFF | TGTGCCTGGAGTTATCCGACAGGGCTGAACACTGAAGCTTTCTTT | TRBV30 | NA | TRBD1 | 15 | TRBJ1-1
CASSYGGGGWGETQYF | TGTGCCAGCAGTTACGGTGGCGGGGGGTGGGGAGAGACCCAGTACTTC | TRBV6-5 | NA | TRBD2 | 16 | TRBJ2-5